This is a list of T cell receptor beta chains from one sample in a study of blood T cells in healthy people across ages. Using its own MiXCR run on the 5' RACE reads, TCRdb lists one record per CDR3 protein. The table lists more than 650,000 distinct CDR3 sequences, 22% of them singletons. Sequencing was performed on blood. The receptor source for this set is a man aged 70-80 years in good health. Each CDR3 is given with its conserved first and last residue. D genes are given only for firm matches. Size values are once, few and many counts, or a class for expanded clones, and some rows have none.

>TRBJ1-2|.|TRBV16|.
CASSQSGSYGYTF
TGTGCCAGCAGCCAATCGGGAAGTTATGGCTACACCTTC
>TRBJ1-3|.|TRBV9|.
CASSVGDGILSSPGNTIYF
TGTGCCAGCAGCGTAGGGGACGGAATTCTCTCGAGTCCTGGAAACACCATATATTTT
>TRBJ2-5|.|TRBV12-3/TRBV12-4|few
CASSFGRGQETQYF
TGTGCCAGCAGTTTCGGTAGGGGACAAGAGACCCAGTACTTC
>TRBJ2-3|.|TRBV28|.
CASSGVRGGPGDTQYF
TGTGCCAGCAGTGGGGTTCGCGGGGGCCCCGGGGATACGCAGTATTTT
>TRBJ2-7|TRBD2|TRBV27|few
CASSLRGLATYEQYF
TGTGCCAGCAGTCTTCGGGGACTAGCTACCTACGAGCAGTACTTC
>TRBJ1-2|.|TRBV20-1|.
CSASDEGYGYTF
TGCAGTGCCTCAGACGAGGGATATGGCTACACCTTC
>TRBJ1-4|.|TRBV20-1|few
CSARDLQDATNEKLFF
TGCAGTGCTAGAGATTTACAGGACGCAACTAATGAAAAACTGTTTTTT
>TRBJ2-3|TRBD2|TRBV28|.
CASILLAGGFDTQYF
TGTGCCAGCATTTTGCTAGCGGGGGGTTTCGATACGCAGTATTTT
>TRBJ2-4|.|TRBV15|.
CATSRSGSGVKSNIQYF
TGTGCCACCAGCCGCTCCGGGTCGGGGGTTAAGAGTAACATTCAGTACTTC
>TRBJ2-3|.|TRBV20-1|few
CARDSGSRTDTQYF
TGCGCCCGGGACTCCGGCTCTCGCACAGATACGCAGTATTTT
>TRBJ1-3|.|TRBV7-2|few
CASSLSFRETGNTIYF
TGTGCCAGCAGCTTATCATTTAGGGAAACTGGAAACACCATATATTTT
>TRBJ1-4|.|TRBV10-3|.
CAISVAREGEKLFF
TGTGCCATCAGTGTTGCCAGGGAGGGTGAAAAACTGTTTTTT
>TRBJ1-4|.|TRBV28|few
CASRIGHPQLTNEKLFF
TGTGCCAGCAGGATCGGACACCCCCAACTCACTAATGAAAAACTGTTTTTT
>TRBJ1-3|.|TRBV12-3/TRBV12-4|.
CASRPRPGNTIYF
TGTGCCAGCAGGCCCCGCCCTGGAAACACCATATATTTT
>TRBJ2-3|TRBD1|TRBV10-3|.
CAISEGGTGTADTQYF
TGTGCCATCAGTGAGGGGGGGACAGGGACCGCAGATACGCAGTATTTT
>TRBJ2-3|TRBD2|TRBV20-1|once
CSARDPLAGRTDTQYF
TGCAGTGCTAGAGATCCACTAGCGGGAAGGACAGATACGCAGTATTTT
>TRBJ2-3|.|TRBV2|few
CASGGLKDTQYF
TGTGCCAGCGGGGGTCTTAAAGATACGCAGTATTTT
>TRBJ1-2|TRBD1|TRBV6-1|.
CASSARTGGNYGYTF
TGTGCCAGCAGTGCCCGGACAGGGGGCAACTATGGCTACACCTTC
>TRBJ1-1|.|TRBV20-1|many
CSAGLRGLTEAFF
TGCAGTGCGGGGCTGAGGGGACTCACTGAAGCTTTCTTT
>TRBJ1-4|TRBD1|TRBV5-1|few
CASSSITGAGNEKLFF
TGCGCCAGCAGCTCGATCACAGGGGCCGGTAATGAAAAACTGTTTTTT
>TRBJ2-3|.|TRBV7-6|.
CASSLTLPRGRATDTQYF
TGTGCCAGCAGCTTAACGCTCCCTAGGGGGAGGGCGACAGATACGCAGTATTTT
>TRBJ2-5|TRBD2|TRBV10-3|.
CAIRWEGVAGETQYF
TGTGCCATCAGATGGGAAGGGGTAGCGGGAGAGACCCAGTACTTC
>TRBJ1-3|.|TRBV20-1|many
CSAHLSGNTIYF
TGCAGTGCCCATCTCTCTGGAAACACCATATATTTT
>TRBJ2-2|TRBD1|TRBV12-3/TRBV12-4|.
CASSLTGGLDGELFF
TGTGCCAGCAGTCTAACAGGGGGCTTGGACGGGGAGCTGTTTTTT
>TRBJ1-4|.|TRBV12-3/TRBV12-4|many
CASRSGATNEKLFF
TGTGCCAGCAGAAGTGGGGCAACTAATGAAAAACTGTTTTTT
>TRBJ2-1|.|TRBV6-2/TRBV6-3|.
CASSYSGRGRNEQFF
TGTGCCAGCAGTTACTCGGGGAGGGGGAGGAATGAGCAGTTCTTC
>TRBJ1-1|.|TRBV20-1|.
CSARMGMRNTEAFF
TGCAGTGCTAGAATGGGGATGCGGAACACTGAAGCTTTCTTT
>TRBJ1-5|.|TRBV12-3/TRBV12-4|.
CASSLPGARNQPQHF
TGTGCCAGCAGTTTACCTGGGGCCCGCAATCAGCCCCAGCATTTT
>TRBJ1-1|.|TRBV5-1|many
CASSFDVAGVNAFF
TGCGCCAGCAGTTTCGATGTGGCCGGGGTCAATGCTTTCTTT
>TRBJ2-2|TRBD2|TRBV3-1|few
CASARGAGGTGELFF
TGTGCCAGCGCTAGGGGAGCGGGAGGTACCGGGGAGCTGTTTTTT
>TRBJ1-4|.|TRBV20-1|many
CSARSATNEKLFF
TGCAGTGCTAGGTCGGCAACTAATGAAAAACTGTTTTTT
>TRBJ1-3|.|TRBV20-1|.
CSAIDRPPGNTVYF
TGCAGTGCTATTGACAGGCCCCCTGGAAACACCGTATATTTT
>TRBJ2-5|.|TRBV7-2|.
CAGSLVGIQETQYF
TGTGCCGGCAGCTTAGTGGGGATCCAAGAGACCCAGTACTTC
>TRBJ2-3|.|TRBV4-1|few
CASSQDYGSTDTQYF
TGCGCCAGCAGCCAAGATTACGGGAGCACAGATACGCAGTATTTT
>TRBJ1-2|.|TRBV12-3/TRBV12-4|few
CASSHRQGYGYTF
TGTGCCAGCAGTCACAGGCAGGGCTATGGCTACACCTTC
>TRBJ2-1|TRBD2|TRBV20-1|few
CSARSGLAGADEQFF
TGCAGTGCTAGATCGGGACTAGCGGGAGCGGATGAGCAGTTCTTC
>TRBJ2-2|.|TRBV7-7|few
CASSPQSGGTGELFF
TGTGCCAGCAGCCCCCAGAGCGGAGGGACCGGGGAGCTGTTTTTT
>TRBJ1-2|.|TRBV7-9|once
CASSKSGYGYTF
TGTGCCAGCAGTAAATCAGGGTATGGCTACACCTTC
>TRBJ2-5|TRBD1|TRBV11-2|.
CASSLGGTGETQYF
TGTGCCAGCAGCTTAGGTGGGACAGGGGAGACCCAGTACTTC
>TRBJ2-5|.|TRBV29-1|few
CSVGGTQETQYF
TGCAGCGTTGGCGGAACGCAAGAGACCCAGTACTTC
>TRBJ2-7|.|TRBV28|few
CASTGGGTDEQYF
TGTGCCAGCACCGGAGGGGGTACCGACGAGCAGTACTTC
>TRBJ1-3|.|TRBV27|few
CASGSRGTGNTIYF
TGTGCCAGCGGGAGTAGGGGGACTGGAAACACCATATATTTT
>TRBJ1-2|.|TRBV7-9|few
CASSLPGYYGYTF
TGTGCCAGCAGCTTACCAGGGTACTATGGCTACACCTTC
>TRBJ2-1|TRBD2|TRBV7-9|few
CASSLTGLAENEQFF
TGTGCCAGCAGCTTAACGGGACTAGCGGAGAATGAGCAGTTCTTC
>TRBJ2-7|.|TRBV11-2|.
CASSLAGSGLSYEQYF
TGTGCCAGCAGCTTAGCTGGATCGGGACTCTCCTACGAGCAGTACTTC
>TRBJ2-1|TRBD2|TRBV6-2/TRBV6-3|few
CASWTSVTYNEQFF
TGTGCCAGCTGGACTAGCGTCACCTACAATGAGCAGTTCTTC
>TRBJ2-2|.|TRBV7-9|few
CASSLARNGNTGELFF
TGTGCCAGCAGCTTGGCGAGAAATGGGAACACCGGGGAGCTGTTTTTT
>TRBJ1-4|TRBD1|TRBV5-1|.
CASSEDRGEKLFF
TGCGCCAGCAGCGAAGACAGGGGGGAAAAACTGTTTTTT
>TRBJ1-4|TRBD1|TRBV5-8|.
CASSPPRGLEKLFF
TGTGCCAGCAGCCCTCCCAGGGGGCTGGAAAAACTGTTTTTT
>TRBJ1-1|.|TRBV6-6|few
CASWQGEVYTEAFF
TGTGCCAGCTGGCAGGGCGAGGTGTACACTGAAGCTTTCTTT
>TRBJ1-4|TRBD1|TRBV5-1|many
CASSLTRQGTTNEKLFF
TGCGCCAGCAGCTTGACTCGACAGGGGACAACTAATGAAAAACTGTTTTTT
>TRBJ2-4|.|TRBV14|few
CASSQGGSAVAKNIQYF
TGTGCCAGCAGCCAAGGAGGGTCGGCGGTAGCCAAAAACATTCAGTACTTC
>TRBJ2-1|.|TRBV4-3|once
CASSYGLSACNEQFF
TGCGCCAGCAGTTACGGACTATCGGCCTGCAATGAGCAGTTCTTC
>TRBJ1-2|TRBD1|TRBV6-5|.
CASTPGGSGYTF
TGTGCCAGCACACCAGGGGGCTCTGGCTACACCTTC
>TRBJ1-1|.|TRBV28|few
CASSPLSGRNTEAFF
TGTGCCAGTAGTCCGCTGTCAGGAAGGAACACTGAAGCTTTCTTT
>TRBJ2-5|TRBD1|TRBV7-2|many
CASSPNRGRSTQYF
TGTGCCAGCAGCCCGAACAGGGGTCGGTCGACCCAGTACTTC
>TRBJ2-5|TRBD2|TRBV20-1|.
CSARGWAGDLQETQYF
TGCAGTGCTAGGGGTTGGGCGGGGGACCTCCAAGAGACCCAGTACTTC